Listed below are T cell receptor beta chains from one sample, sequenced in a study of beta chain features in type 1 diabetes. The repertoire was sequenced with immunoSEQ multiplex PCR; TCRdb's copy has only in-frame clones and lacks some. This repertoire shows about 120,000 clones, 15% to 20% found once; its top ten account for around 2.7%. The sample was central memory CD4+ T cells from blood. These receptors were collected from a young man with type 1 diabetes. Each CDR3 is given with its conserved first and last residue. The D gene is left open where the match is weak. Rows may omit the clone size; those that give it use once, few, many or a size class.

TRBV11-3	.	.	TRBJ2-5	CASSLGAQETQYF	TGTGCCAGCAGCCTAGGGGCACAAGAGACCCAGTACTTC
TRBV5-1	.	few	TRBJ2-4	CASSLALGKNIQYF	TGCGCCAGCAGCTTGGCACTGGGGAAAAACATTCAGTACTTC
TRBV30	.	few	TRBJ1-5	CAWSWSYSNQPQHF	TGTGCCTGGAGTTGGAGTTATAGCAATCAGCCCCAGCATTTT
TRBV19	TRBD2	many	TRBJ2-5	CASSIGTSPETQYF	TGTGCCAGTAGTATAGGGACTAGTCCGGAGACCCAGTACTTC
TRBV5-1	.	few	TRBJ2-7	CASSLGRDLYEQYF	TGCGCCAGCAGCCTCGGGCGGGATCTCTACGAGCAGTACTTC
TRBV4-2	.	.	TRBJ2-7	CASSPARDSPREQYF	TGTGCCAGCAGCCCAGCACGCGACTCGCCGCGCGAGCAGTACTTC
TRBV4-2	.	.	TRBJ2-1	CASSQDQGPYNEQFF	TGTGCCAGCAGCCAAGATCAGGGACCATACAATGAGCAGTTCTTC
TRBV2	.	few	TRBJ2-1	CASSEVYRLTEQFF	TGTGCCAGCAGTGAAGTCTACAGACTAACTGAGCAGTTCTTC
TRBV7-2	TRBD1	medium-sized	TRBJ2-5	CASSQGTEQETQYF	TGTGCCAGCAGCCAAGGGACAGAGCAAGAGACCCAGTACTTC
TRBV5-8	.	.	TRBJ1-4	CASSLDRPEKLFF	TGTGCCAGCAGCTTGGACAGGCCCGAAAAACTGTTTTTT
TRBV28	TRBD2	.	TRBJ2-7	CASSSGLPTYEQYF	TGTGCCAGCAGTTCGGGACTACCTACCTACGAGCAGTACTTC
TRBV28	TRBD2	few	TRBJ2-7	CASNPGTSGYEQYF	TGTGCCAGCAACCCGGGAACTAGCGGGTACGAGCAGTACTTC
TRBV28	.	few	TRBJ2-7	CASSLLGSYEQYF	TGTGCCAGCAGTTTACTTGGTTCCTACGAGCAGTACTTC
TRBV28	.	few	TRBJ1-1	CAIPGRTRTEAFF	TGTGCCATTCCCGGTAGGACACGAACTGAAGCTTTCTTT
TRBV19	.	.	TRBJ1-2	CASSVLTGGANYGYTF	TGTGCCAGTAGTGTGCTCACTGGGGGAGCTAACTATGGCTACACCTTC
TRBV6-6	.	.	TRBJ2-2	CASTVTTSFTGELFF	TGTGCCAGCACGGTTACGACTAGTTTCACCGGGGAGCTGTTTTTT
TRBV6-1	.	.	TRBJ2-7	CASSGVRELYEQYF	TGTGCCAGCAGTGGGGTAAGAGAGCTCTACGAGCAGTACTTC
TRBV28	.	.	TRBJ2-5	CASSPPNQETQYF	TGTGCCAGCAGTCCCCCCAACCAAGAGACCCAGTACTTC
TRBV6-6	.	few	TRBJ2-1	CASSYSKVNEQFF	TGTGCCAGCAGTTACTCAAAAGTCAATGAGCAGTTCTTC
TRBV5-1	TRBD1	few	TRBJ2-5	CASSSTGTEGETQYF	TGCGCCAGCAGCTCCACCGGGACAGAGGGGGAGACCCAGTACTTC
TRBV6-1	.	.	TRBJ2-1	CASSERGGFSYNEQFF	TGTGCCAGCAGTGAAAGAGGCGGGTTCTCCTACAATGAGCAGTTCTTC
TRBV7-2	.	few	TRBJ2-3	CASSLATVSTDTQYF	TGTGCCAGCAGCTTAGCGACGGTTAGCACAGATACGCAGTATTTT
TRBV7-3	.	.	TRBJ2-1	CASSSGWYNEQFF	TGTGCCAGCAGCTCCGGGTGGTACAATGAGCAGTTCTTC
TRBV6-5	.	many	TRBJ2-7	CASRPTGSYEQYF	TGTGCCAGCAGGCCGACAGGTTCCTACGAGCAGTACTTC
TRBV7-6	.	few	TRBJ2-3	CASSLRKGGTDTQYF	TGTGCCAGCAGCTTGAGAAAGGGTGGCACAGATACGCAGTATTTT
TRBV7-2	.	.	TRBJ2-1	CASSPTQLSYNEQFF	TGTGCCAGCAGCCCAACTCAACTCTCCTACAATGAGCAGTTCTTC
TRBV28	.	few	TRBJ2-3	CASSSPWGPDTQYF	TGTGCCAGCAGTTCCCCGTGGGGCCCAGATACGCAGTATTTT
TRBV7-2	.	few	TRBJ1-3	CASSQGSYGNTIYF	TGTGCCAGCAGTCAAGGCTCGTATGGAAACACCATATATTTT
TRBV6-6	.	few	TRBJ1-2	CASSEGSYGYTF	TGTGCCAGCAGTGAGGGATCATATGGCTACACCTTC
TRBV7-7	.	.	TRBJ2-5	CASSYAAEPSGTQYF	TGTGCTAGCAGCTATGCAGCGGAACCTTCGGGGACCCAGTACTTC
TRBV30	.	few	TRBJ2-5	CAWSAPFQSQETQYF	TGTGCCTGGAGTGCTCCATTTCAGTCGCAAGAGACCCAGTACTTC
TRBV14	.	few	TRBJ1-2	CASSQGRLYGYTF	TGTGCCAGCAGCCAGGGCCGCTTATATGGCTACACCTTC
TRBV23-1	TRBD1	few	TRBJ2-4	CASTSWTGGAKNIQYF	TGCGCCAGCACCTCATGGACAGGGGGAGCCAAAAACATTCAGTACTTC